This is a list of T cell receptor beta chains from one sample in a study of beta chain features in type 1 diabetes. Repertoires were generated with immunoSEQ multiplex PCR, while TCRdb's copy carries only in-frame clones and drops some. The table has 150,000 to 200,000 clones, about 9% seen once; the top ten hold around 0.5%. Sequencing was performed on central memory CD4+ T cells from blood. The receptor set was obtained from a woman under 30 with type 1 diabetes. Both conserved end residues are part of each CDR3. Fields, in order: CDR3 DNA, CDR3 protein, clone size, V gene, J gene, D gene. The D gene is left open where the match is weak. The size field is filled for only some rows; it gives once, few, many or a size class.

cdr3_nt: TGTGCCAGCAGCCCCAGGACAGGGGCTTACGGGGAGCAGTACTTC
cdr3_aa: CASSPRTGAYGEQYF
clone_size: .
v_call: TRBV7-2
j_call: TRBJ2-7
d_call: TRBD1

cdr3_nt: TGTGCCAGCAGCCCTCGGGGAAAGACAGATACGCAGTATTTT
cdr3_aa: CASSPRGKTDTQYF
clone_size: .
v_call: TRBV11-2
j_call: TRBJ2-3
d_call: .

cdr3_nt: TGTGCCAGCAGTGAAGGGTGGCGGGGAGACCAAGAGACCCAGTACTTC
cdr3_aa: CASSEGWRGDQETQYF
clone_size: few
v_call: TRBV6-1
j_call: TRBJ2-5
d_call: .

cdr3_nt: TGTGCCAGCGGGCGGGCAGGTCCCCCCTACGAGCAGTACTTC
cdr3_aa: CASGRAGPPYEQYF
clone_size: .
v_call: TRBV11-3
j_call: TRBJ2-7
d_call: .

cdr3_nt: TGTGCCAGCAGCTTGGGCTTTTCAGATACGCAGTATTTT
cdr3_aa: CASSLGFSDTQYF
clone_size: .
v_call: TRBV7-9
j_call: TRBJ2-3
d_call: .

cdr3_nt: TGCAGCGCCCGGGGTCTAGCGGGAGCAGATACGCAGTATTTT
cdr3_aa: CSARGLAGADTQYF
clone_size: .
v_call: TRBV29-1
j_call: TRBJ2-3
d_call: TRBD2

cdr3_nt: TGCAGCGTCCAAACAGCGGTGGCGGAGACCCAGTACTTC
cdr3_aa: CSVQTAVAETQYF
clone_size: many
v_call: TRBV29-1
j_call: TRBJ2-5
d_call: .

cdr3_nt: TGTGCCATCGGGTCCGTACAAACCGGGGAGCCCCAGCATTTT
cdr3_aa: CAIGSVQTGEPQHF
clone_size: few
v_call: TRBV10-3
j_call: TRBJ1-5
d_call: .

cdr3_nt: TGCGCCAGCAGCTTGGGACAGGGGGGACGCGAGCAGTACTTC
cdr3_aa: CASSLGQGGREQYF
clone_size: .
v_call: TRBV5-1
j_call: TRBJ2-7
d_call: TRBD1

cdr3_nt: TGTGCCAGCAGCTTGGTGCTAGCGGGATGGGAGACCCAGTACTTC
cdr3_aa: CASSLVLAGWETQYF
clone_size: .
v_call: TRBV11-2
j_call: TRBJ2-5
d_call: TRBD2